Below are 27 T cell receptor beta chains sequenced from a single sample in a study of T and B cells in COVID-19 patients. Multiplex PCR with BIOMED2 TRB-A/B primer pools amplified TRB rearrangements. TCRdb independently ran MiXCR on the multiplex PCR reads; one entry per CDR3 protein. The sample has 24,000 or so distinct CDR3 sequences, around a third seen once. Blood genomic DNA input for TRB amplification was roughly 250-500 ng. Sequenced: blood. These TCRs come from a human donor who had recovered from COVID-19.

As DNA, the CDR3 is TGTGCCAGCAGCTTAGTGGGGCTAGCGGGGGGGCGCGAGACCCAGTACTTC. This codes for CASSLVGLAGGRETQYF. The chain joins TRBV11-2 to TRBJ2-5; 12 bases fit TRBD2. The V gene end was trimmed by 1 base and the J gene end by 5 bases; junction bases not matched to a gene: 8. CDR3 size: 17 residues. CDR1 is SGHAT, CDR2 FQNNGV, per germline. Combining the CDR3 with reference TRBV11-2 and TRBJ2-5 gives the whole variable domain EAGVAQSPRYKIIEKRQSVAFWCNPISGHATLYWYQQILGQGPKLLIQFQNNGVVDDSQLPKDRFSAERLKGVDSTLKIQPAKLEDSAVYLCASSLVGLAGGRETQYFGPGTRLLVL.

The chain employs TRBV19 and TRBJ1-2; TRBD1 is a possible D gene (6 bases). Germline CDR1 and CDR2: LNHDA and SQIVND (reference sequence). CDR3 length equals 14 residues. Trimming took off 5 bases at V and 4 bases at J, with 14 bases between the two ends. CDR3 amino acids: CASSAGASFYGYTF. The CDR3 region has the DNA TGTGCCAGTAGTGCGGGGGCTTCCTTCTATGGCTACACCTTC.

The chain combines TRBV10-3 with TRBJ2-2; D is perhaps TRBD1 (6 bases). Germline CDR1 ENHRY, CDR2 SYGVKD. There are 15 residues in the CDR3. Trimming took off 6 bases at V and 1 base at J, with 12 bases between the two ends. This CDR3 is CAIRGVTGNTGELFF. The DNA of the CDR3 is TGTGCCATCAGGGGGGTGACAGGGAACACCGGGGAGCTGTTTTTT.

This clonotype is classed as medium-sized. The chain has TRBV19 and TRBJ2-7; weak D call: TRBD1 (6 bases). Per the germline V gene, CDR1 is LNHDA and CDR2 is SQIVND (reference sequence). Trimming took 10 bases from V and 7 from J, leaving 11 bases between them. CDR3 length: 10 residues. This chain's CDR3 is CANRVWEQYF. CDR3 nucleotides: TGTGCCAACAGGGTATGGGAGCAGTACTTC.

The chain combines TRBV6-5 with TRBJ1-4; 8 bases line up with TRBD1. This CDR3 has 14 amino acids. Germline V lookup: CDR1 MNHEY, CDR2 SVGAGI. The ends lost 8 bases at V and 7 bases at J; junction bases unmatched: 9. This CDR3 reads CASGYDRGSEKLFF. The CDR3 region has the DNA TGTGCCAGCGGCTACGACAGGGGAAGTGAAAAACTGTTTTTT.

This clonotype occurred a few times. The rearrangement joins TRBV27 to TRBJ2-4; possibly TRBD2 for D (6 bases). Deletions cut 8 bases from V and 0 bases from J, with 17 bases between. Germline loops: CDR1 MNHEY, CDR2 SMNVEV (reference sequence). This CDR3 is built from 16 residues. The CDR3 here is CASHRSGGEAKNIQYF. The CDR3 nucleotides are TGTGCCAGCCACCGAAGTGGCGGGGAAGCCAAAAACATTCAGTACTTC.

This clonotype has a handful of counts. The chain has TRBV4-3 and TRBJ1-5; D might be TRBD1 (5 bases). The germline V and J ends were trimmed by 0 bases and 2 bases, with 11 bases remaining between them. The CDR3 consists of 16 residues. CDR1 is LGHNA and CDR2 is YSLEER in the germline V gene. CDR3 sequence reads: CASSQEYGTGNQPQHF. The CDR3 DNA follows: TGCGCCAGCAGCCAAGAATATGGGACGGGCAATCAGCCCCAGCATTTT.

This chain connects TRBV6-2 or TRBV6-3 to TRBJ2-5, with TRBD1 matching over 7 bases. Trimming took 9 bases from V and 7 from J; bases not matched to a gene: 8. The germline V gene encodes CDR1 MNHEY and CDR2 SVGEGT. CDR3 length: 12 residues. As DNA, the CDR3 is TGTGCCAGTGACAGGCAGGGGGTGACCCAGTACTTC. As protein: CASDRQGVTQYF.

The rearrangement links TRBV12-3 or TRBV12-4 to TRBJ1-5; D remains unclear. V shed 6 bases and J shed 0 bases, with 15 bases lying between them. This CDR3 has 16 residues. The CDR3: CASSPPPRGSNQPQHF. The CDR3 DNA is TGTGCCAGCAGCCCTCCCCCCCGGGGTAGCAATCAGCCCCAGCATTTT.

The J gene is TRBJ2-3, the V gene TRBV12-3 or TRBV12-4; 8 nucleotides agree with TRBD2. Germline trimming cut 7 bases from V and 0 bases from J; bases unmatched to any gene: 9. This CDR3 spans 16 amino acids. The CDR3 loop reads CASTPRGGLSTDTQYF. CDR3 DNA sequence: TGTGCCAGCACCCCCCGGGGGGGCCTTAGCACAGATACGCAGTATTTT.

The rearrangement links TRBV5-4 to TRBJ2-3, with 14 bases aligning to TRBD2. V lost 0 bases, J lost 4 bases, and 4 bases stayed unmatched. The CDR3 is 17 residues long. Looked up from germline, CDR1 is SGHNT and CDR2 is YYREEE (reference sequence). This chain's CDR3 is CASSLGPGLAGADTQYF. CDR3 nucleotide sequence: TGTGCCAGCAGCTTGGGGCCGGGACTAGCGGGAGCAGATACGCAGTATTTT.

In its sample, this clonotype is medium-sized (0.01 to 0.1%). The chain uses TRBV15 and TRBJ1-2, with D tentatively TRBD1 (5 bases). Between the trimmed V and J ends, which lost 0 bases and 3 bases, there was a span of 5 bases. The CDR3 loop spans 13 amino acids. CDR1 and CDR2 from the germline V gene are LNHNV and YYDKDF (reference sequence). The CDR3 sequence is CATSRDRDYGYTF. The CDR3 coding sequence is TGTGCCACCAGCAGAGACAGGGACTATGGCTACACCTTC.

This clonotype was counted a few times. The chain has TRBV6-2 or TRBV6-3 and TRBJ2-2, with D unclear. The CDR3 contains 16 residues. V was trimmed by 2 bases and J by 1 base, leaving 11 bases between them. Germline V gene data show CDR1 as MNHEY and CDR2 as SVGEGT. The CDR3 here is CASSYIDFVNTGELFF. CDR3 bases: TGTGCCAGCAGTTACATTGATTTTGTGAACACCGGGGAGCTGTTTTTT.

By sample share, this clonotype is medium-sized. This chain joins TRBV6-1 and TRBJ2-2, with 8 positions matching TRBD2. This CDR3 comprises 15 residues. CDR1 and CDR2 (germline): MNHNS, SASEGT. The V segment lost 6 bases and the J segment 4 bases; nucleotides outside the gene matches: 7. The CDR3 DNA reads as TGTGCCAGCAGGGCCCAGCGGGAGAGCACCGGGGAGCTGTTTTTT. Translated: CASRAQRESTGELFF.

In this sample, this clonotype turned up a few times. The gene calls are TRBV24-1 and TRBJ2-7; 10 positions agree with TRBD1. Trimming cost V 3 bases and J 2 bases; bases outside gene matches: 6. The CDR3 runs to 16 residues. Germline V lookup: CDR1 KGHDR, CDR2 SFDVKD. The CDR3 loop reads CATSDGDRGSPYEQYF. Here the CDR3 DNA reads TGTGCCACCAGTGATGGGGACAGGGGCAGCCCCTACGAGCAGTACTTC.

In this sample, this clonotype turned up many times. The chain is built from TRBV27 and TRBJ2-3; possibly TRBD2 for D (6 bases). V was pared by 0 bases and J by 6 bases, with 7 bases between. This CDR3 is 13 amino acids long. Germline V gives CDR1 MNHEY, CDR2 SMNVEV (reference sequence). The CDR3 protein is CASSLSGLDTQYF. In DNA, the CDR3 is TGTGCCAGCAGTTTATCGGGACTCGATACGCAGTATTTT.

This clonotype appeared a few times. V usage is TRBV4-3 and J usage is TRBJ2-5; TRBD2 might be the D (5 bases). The CDR3 covers 14 residues. From germline, CDR1 is LGHNA and CDR2 YSLEER. The V gene lost 8 bases and the J gene lost 7 bases, with 20 bases spanning the gap. For the CDR3, the DNA is TGCGCCAGCCGTAAGGACCCCTTAGGAGGGACCCAGTACTTC. Translated: CASRKDPLGGTQYF.

Note on this clonotype: A much more abundant neighbour one base away suggests this may be a read error. This rearrangement joins TRBV19 to TRBJ1-4; possibly TRBD1 for D (6 bases). Germline V lookup: CDR1 LNHDA, CDR2 SQIVND (reference sequence). CDR3 length equals 15 residues. The CDR3 nucleotides read TGTGTCAGTAGTGACCGGACAGCCGTAAATGAAAAACTGTTTTTT. Translated, it gives CVSSDRTAVNEKLFF.

A few counts support this clonotype. The chain couples TRBV6-5 to TRBJ1-4; perhaps TRBD1 as D (6 bases). V was cut by 5 bases and J by 9 bases, with 25 bases left in between. The CDR3 extends over 17 amino acids. Germline V gene lookup returns CDR1 MNHEY and CDR2 SVGAGI. In DNA, the CDR3 is TGTGCCAGCAGTCCCTCCCCGGGGGGGGGCGGAGGGAAAAAACTGTTTTTT. This gives the protein CASSPSPGGGGGKKLFF.

This clonotype was seen at least ten times. CDR3 nucleotide sequence: TGTGCCAGCAGTTTATCGTGGACAGGGCGGGGTGGCGGGGAGCTGTTTTTT. Protein sequence: CASSLSWTGRGGGELFF. This chain joins TRBV27 and TRBJ2-2; the match to TRBD1 covers 8 bases. Trimming at V came to 0 bases and at J to 7 bases, leaving 10 bases not matched to a gene. The CDR3 is made up of 17 amino acids. In germline, CDR1 is MNHEY, CDR2 SMNVEV (reference sequence).

This clonotype was picked up many times. The chain joins TRBV19 to TRBJ2-7; 9 nucleotides match TRBD2. From germline, CDR1 is LNHDA and CDR2 SQIVND (reference sequence). With V trimmed by 7 bases and J by 2 bases, 12 bases remained unmatched. The CDR3 is 16 residues long. The chain's CDR3 is CASTANSGGSTYEQYF. As DNA, the CDR3 is TGTGCCAGTACGGCGAATAGCGGGGGCTCAACCTACGAGCAGTACTTC.

The V call is TRBV27, the J call TRBJ2-1; the match to TRBD2 covers 10 bases. The ends lost 2 bases at V and 7 bases at J; junction bases unmatched: 11. The CDR3 runs 17 residues. Per the germline V gene, CDR1 is MNHEY and CDR2 is SMNVEV (reference sequence). The CDR3 bases are TGTGCCAGCAGTTTACCGCTAGCGGGAGAGGGGTCTAATGAGCAGTTCTTC. It specifies CASSLPLAGEGSNEQFF.

This rearrangement joins TRBV12-3 or TRBV12-4 to TRBJ2-2, with TRBD2 identical over 9 bases. V lost 5 bases and J lost 4; bases outside the gene matches: 5. The CDR3 spans 15 residues. This CDR3 is CASSPGLASTGELFF. CDR3 nucleotide sequence: TGTGCCAGCAGTCCCGGACTAGCGAGCACCGGGGAGCTGTTTTTT.

The DNA of the CDR3 is TGTGCCAGCAGGCCATTAGCGGGTTCGAACACCGGGGAGCTGTTTTTT. Its protein product is CASRPLAGSNTGELFF. The rearrangement uses TRBV6-5 and TRBJ2-2; the match to TRBD2 covers 7 bases. Germline CDR1 MNHEY, CDR2 SVGAGI. V gave up 6 bases and J gave up 0 bases; unmatched junction bases: 7. This CDR3 is 16 amino acids long.

This clonotype was picked up many times. The V gene is TRBV13, the J gene TRBJ1-6; D gene unclear. V was clipped by 0 bases and J by 6 bases, with 3 bases between them. Per the germline V gene, CDR1 is PRHDT and CDR2 is FYEKMQ (reference sequence). The CDR3 contains 13 residues. CDR3 loop: CASSLGGNSPLHF. CDR3 DNA: TGTGCCAGCAGCTTAGGGGGTAATTCACCCCTCCACTTT.

This clonotype was found a few times. The rearrangement uses TRBV6-1 and TRBJ1-1; possible D gene TRBD1, 5 bases. Germline V CDR1 and CDR2: MNHNS, SASEGT. CDR3 length equals 14 residues. Trimming removed 2 bases at V and 7 bases at J, with 14 bases between. For the CDR3, the DNA is TGTGCCAGCAGTGAAAGGGGCAATGTCGGTGAAGCTTTCTTT. Amino acids: CASSERGNVGEAFF.

The chain has TRBV7-9 and TRBJ1-1, with 8 positions matching TRBD1. CDR1 is SEHNR and CDR2 is FQNEAQ in the germline V gene (reference sequence). The CDR3 has 13 amino acids. V gave up 5 bases and J gave up 6 bases; unmatched junction bases: 5. In nucleotides, the CDR3 is TGTGCCAGCAGCCCGGACAGGGTGGCTGAAGCTTTCTTT. Translated, it gives CASSPDRVAEAFF.